This TCR beta chain stems from a study of blood T cells in healthy people across ages. Study information: Capturing about one barcoded beta molecule per two T cells was achieved by template switching. Study outcomes and limitations: Whereas aged donors had fewer naive CD4+ cells, long-lived donors had more of them and higher diversity.

Primed by a sample-barcoded 5' primer and a J-beta primer mix, a second PCR proceeded for 7 to 11 cycles. Every single cDNA molecule received a tag from a template-switch adaptor with 12 random nucleotides. At least 3 million CDR3-containing paired-end reads were obtained per sample. TCRdb recomputed calls from the 5' RACE reads with MiXCR, one row per CDR3 protein. The data hold hundreds of thousands of distinct CDR3 sequences, with about 53% observed a single time. Germline trimming cut 0 bases from V and 6 bases from J; bases unmatched to any gene: 10. Per germline, CDR1 SGDLS and CDR2 YYNGEE. The CDR3 sequence is 17 residues long. A note on this clonotype: Its antigen is still unknown.

V gene TRBV9 combines with J gene TRBJ2-3; 10 bases map to TRBD2. Specimen: blood. The clonotype was recovered from a man aged 55 to 69 in good health. In nucleotides, the CDR3 is TGTGCCAGCAGCGTAGCGGCTAGCGGGGGACTCAGGGATACGCAGTATTTT. Its protein product is CASSVAASGGLRDTQYF.